This TCR beta chain derives from a study of cytomegalovirus exposure and HLA in healthy donors. There were likely unrecorded immune exposures, though donors were nominally healthy when sampled. It was with 60 Vbeta and 13 Jbeta primers that the PCR ran. Produced via immunoSEQ multiplex PCR; TCRdb's table is partial and in-frame only. The data show over 250,000 clones, roughly two thirds seen once. Whole-study findings and limits: Several V segments, TRBV6-2 and TRBV6-3 among them, could not be told apart and were dropped.

About this clone itself: Its antigen is still unknown.

CDR3 length: 16 residues. Germline V gives CDR1 MDHEN, CDR2 SYDVKM. V shed 5 bases, J shed 3 bases, and the junction held 13 bases outside the gene matches. This receptor was taken from a female donor in good health and CMV-seronegative. Material: PBMCs. The chain recombines TRBV28 with TRBJ2-7, with 7 bases lining up with TRBD1. The CDR3 DNA is TGTGCCAGCAGTCCCTCCGGAACAGGGGTTGGCTACGAGCAGTACTTC. This codes for CASSPSGTGVGYEQYF.